This T cell receptor (beta chain) was recovered during a study of T cell repertoires in cytomegalovirus infection. Study-wide results and limits: Frequencies of public TCR beta families were cumulated, and this identified carriers of CMV plus the relevant HLA. Dominating the ex vivo response were HLA-C-restricted CMV-specific TCR beta clonotypes.

This clonotype was counted many times. The antigen is not known. The CDR3 contains 16 residues. V dropped 1 base and J dropped 1 base, with 14 bases sitting between them. Germline V gene data show CDR1 as SGHTA and CDR2 as FQGNSA. TCRdb fed the reads into MiXCR, producing one record per CDR3 protein. The table lists about 330,000 distinct CDR3 sequences, over 7.5% of them singletons, with roughly 4.5% in the top ten. The clonotype was recovered from a human donor in good health (CMV status not recorded). Some clones in this sample may be carry-over from other donors' samples. This rearrangement joins TRBV7-2 to TRBJ2-7, with D tentatively TRBD2 (6 bases). Sequencing input: PBMCs. The CDR3 is CASSLGGSGRSYEQYF. The DNA of the CDR3 is TGTGCCAGCAGCTTAGGAGGGAGCGGGCGGTCCTACGAGCAGTACTTC.